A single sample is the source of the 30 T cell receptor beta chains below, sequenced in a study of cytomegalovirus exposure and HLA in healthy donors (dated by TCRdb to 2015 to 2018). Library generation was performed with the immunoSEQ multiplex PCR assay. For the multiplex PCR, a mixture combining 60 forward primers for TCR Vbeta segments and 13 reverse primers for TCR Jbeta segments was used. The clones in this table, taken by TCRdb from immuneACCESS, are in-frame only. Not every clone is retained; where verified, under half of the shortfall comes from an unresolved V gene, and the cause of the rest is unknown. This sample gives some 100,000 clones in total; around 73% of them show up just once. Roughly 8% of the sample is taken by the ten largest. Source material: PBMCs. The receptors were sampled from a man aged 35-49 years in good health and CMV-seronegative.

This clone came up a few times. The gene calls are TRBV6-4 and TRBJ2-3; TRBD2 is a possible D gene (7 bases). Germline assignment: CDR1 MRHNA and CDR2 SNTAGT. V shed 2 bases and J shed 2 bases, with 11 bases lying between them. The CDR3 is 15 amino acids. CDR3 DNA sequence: TGTGCCAGCAGTGACGGGGGGGGGCCCACAGATACGCAGTATTTT. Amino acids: CASSDGGGPTDTQYF.

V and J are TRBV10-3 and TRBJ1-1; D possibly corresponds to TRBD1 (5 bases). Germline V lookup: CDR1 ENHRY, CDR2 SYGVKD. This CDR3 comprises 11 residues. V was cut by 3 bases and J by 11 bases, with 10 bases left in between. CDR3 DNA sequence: TGTGCCATCAGTGACGGGGGGAGGGCTTTCTTT. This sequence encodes CAISDGGRAFF.

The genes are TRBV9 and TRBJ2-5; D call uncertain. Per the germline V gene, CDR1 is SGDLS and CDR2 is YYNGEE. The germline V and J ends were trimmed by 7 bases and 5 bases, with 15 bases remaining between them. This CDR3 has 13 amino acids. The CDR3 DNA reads TGTGCCAGCTCAACTAAACCTGGGGAGACCCAGTACTTC. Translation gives CASSTKPGETQYF.

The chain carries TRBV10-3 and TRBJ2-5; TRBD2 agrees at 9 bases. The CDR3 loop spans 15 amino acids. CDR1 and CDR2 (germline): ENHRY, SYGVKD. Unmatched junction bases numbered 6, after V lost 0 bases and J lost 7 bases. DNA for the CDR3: TGTGCCATCAGTGAGTCGATCCGCGGGGGGGCGACCCAGTACTTC. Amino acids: CAISESIRGGATQYF.

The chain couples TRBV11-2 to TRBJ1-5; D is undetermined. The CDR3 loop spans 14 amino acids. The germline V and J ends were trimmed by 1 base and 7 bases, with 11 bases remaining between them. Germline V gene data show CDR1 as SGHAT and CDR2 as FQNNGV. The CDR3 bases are TGTGCCAGCAGCTTAGGGCCAGCAGGCCAGCCCCAGCATTTT. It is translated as CASSLGPAGQPQHF.

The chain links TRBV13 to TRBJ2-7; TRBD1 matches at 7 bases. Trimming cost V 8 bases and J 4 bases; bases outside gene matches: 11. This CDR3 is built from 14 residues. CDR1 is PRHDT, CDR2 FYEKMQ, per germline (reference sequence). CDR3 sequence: CASGAGTETYEQYF. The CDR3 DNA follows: TGTGCCAGCGGGGCCGGGACAGAGACTTACGAGCAGTACTTC.

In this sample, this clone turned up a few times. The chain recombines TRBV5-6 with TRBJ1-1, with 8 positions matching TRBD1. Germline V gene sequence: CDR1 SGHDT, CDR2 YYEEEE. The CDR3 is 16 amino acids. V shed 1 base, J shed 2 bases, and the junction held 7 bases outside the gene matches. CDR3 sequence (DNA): TGTGCCAGCAGCTTGACACCTACAGGGGGTAACACTGAAGCTTTCTTT. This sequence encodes CASSLTPTGGNTEAFF.

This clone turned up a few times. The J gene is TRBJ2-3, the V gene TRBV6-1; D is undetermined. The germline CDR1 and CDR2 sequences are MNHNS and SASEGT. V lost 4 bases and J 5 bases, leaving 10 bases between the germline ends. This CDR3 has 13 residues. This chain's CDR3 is CASSGRVRDTQYF. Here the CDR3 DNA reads TGTGCCAGCAGTGGGAGAGTCAGAGATACGCAGTATTTT.

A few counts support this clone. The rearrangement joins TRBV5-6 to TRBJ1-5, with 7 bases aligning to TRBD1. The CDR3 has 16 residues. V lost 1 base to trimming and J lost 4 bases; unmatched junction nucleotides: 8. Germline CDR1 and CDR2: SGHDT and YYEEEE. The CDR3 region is CASSLWGDSTNQPQHF. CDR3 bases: TGTGCCAGCAGCTTGTGGGGGGACAGCACAAATCAGCCCCAGCATTTT. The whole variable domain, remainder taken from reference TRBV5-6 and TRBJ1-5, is DAGVTQSPTHLIKTRGQQVTLRCSPKSGHDTVSWYQQALGQGPQFIFQYYEEEERQRGNFPDRFSGHQFPNYSSELNVNALLLGDSALYLCASSLWGDSTNQPQHFGDGTRLSIL.

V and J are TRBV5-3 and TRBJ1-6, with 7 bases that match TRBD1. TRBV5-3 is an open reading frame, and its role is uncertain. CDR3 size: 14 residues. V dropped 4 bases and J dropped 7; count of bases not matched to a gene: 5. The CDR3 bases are TGTGCCAGAAGCCCGGGACAGAGAAATTCACCCCTCCACTTT. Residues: CARSPGQRNSPLHF.

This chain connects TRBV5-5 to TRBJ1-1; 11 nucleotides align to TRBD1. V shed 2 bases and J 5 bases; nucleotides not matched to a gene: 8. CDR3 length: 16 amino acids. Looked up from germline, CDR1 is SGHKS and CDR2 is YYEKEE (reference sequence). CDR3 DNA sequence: TGTGCCAGCAGCTTCACCCCCGGGACAGGGGGGACTGAAGCTTTCTTT. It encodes CASSFTPGTGGTEAFF.

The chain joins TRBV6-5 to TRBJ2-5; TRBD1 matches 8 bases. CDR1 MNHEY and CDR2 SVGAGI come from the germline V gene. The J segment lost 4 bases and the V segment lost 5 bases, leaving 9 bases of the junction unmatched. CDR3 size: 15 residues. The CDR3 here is CASSPGQGGGETQYF. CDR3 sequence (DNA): TGTGCCAGCAGTCCCGGACAGGGTGGGGGAGAGACCCAGTACTTC.

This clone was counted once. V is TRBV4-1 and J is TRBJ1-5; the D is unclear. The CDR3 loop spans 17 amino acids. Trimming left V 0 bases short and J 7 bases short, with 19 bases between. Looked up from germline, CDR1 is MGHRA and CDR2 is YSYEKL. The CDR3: CASSQEKTGGSGQPQHF. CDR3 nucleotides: TGCGCCAGCAGCCAAGAGAAAACTGGCGGGAGCGGCCAGCCCCAGCATTTT.

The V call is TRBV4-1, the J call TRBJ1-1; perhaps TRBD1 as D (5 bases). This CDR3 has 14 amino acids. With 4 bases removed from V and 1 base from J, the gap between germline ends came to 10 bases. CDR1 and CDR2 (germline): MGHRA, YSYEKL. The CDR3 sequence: CASSLNGGNTEAFF. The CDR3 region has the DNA TGCGCCAGCAGCCTTAACGGGGGGAACACTGAAGCTTTCTTT.

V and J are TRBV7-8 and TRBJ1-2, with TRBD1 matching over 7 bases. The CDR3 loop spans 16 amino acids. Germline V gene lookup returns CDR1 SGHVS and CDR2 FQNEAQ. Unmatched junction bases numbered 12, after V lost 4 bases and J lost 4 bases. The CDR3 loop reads CASSSAVRTGPYGYTF. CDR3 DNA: TGTGCCAGCAGCTCAGCCGTAAGGACAGGCCCCTATGGCTACACCTTC.

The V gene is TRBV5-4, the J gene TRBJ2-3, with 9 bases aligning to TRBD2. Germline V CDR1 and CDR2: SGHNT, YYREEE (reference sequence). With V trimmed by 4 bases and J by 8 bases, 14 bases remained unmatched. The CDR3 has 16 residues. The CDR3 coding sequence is TGTGCCAGCAGCGATATCCCTCCCCCAGCGGGGGGTACGCAGTATTTT. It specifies CASSDIPPPAGGTQYF.

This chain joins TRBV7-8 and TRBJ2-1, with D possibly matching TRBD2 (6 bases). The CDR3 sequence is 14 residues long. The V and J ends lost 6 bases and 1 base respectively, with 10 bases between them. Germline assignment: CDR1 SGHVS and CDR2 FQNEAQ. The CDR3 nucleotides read TGTGCCAGCAGGAGGGCGGGGTCCTACAATGAGCAGTTCTTC. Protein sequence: CASRRAGSYNEQFF. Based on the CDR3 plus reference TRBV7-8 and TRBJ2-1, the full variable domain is GAGVSQSPRYKVAKRGQDVALRCDPISGHVSLFWYQQALGQGPEFLTYFQNEAQLDKSGLPSDRFFAERPEGSVSTLKIQRTQQEDSAVYLCASRRAGSYNEQFFGPGTRLTVL.

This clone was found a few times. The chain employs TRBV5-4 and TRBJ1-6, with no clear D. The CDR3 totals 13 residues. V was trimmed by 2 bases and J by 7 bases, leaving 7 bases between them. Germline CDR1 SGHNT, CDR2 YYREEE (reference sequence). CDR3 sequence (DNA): TGTGCCAGCAGCTTTACAGAAAATTCACCCCTCCACTTT. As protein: CASSFTENSPLHF.

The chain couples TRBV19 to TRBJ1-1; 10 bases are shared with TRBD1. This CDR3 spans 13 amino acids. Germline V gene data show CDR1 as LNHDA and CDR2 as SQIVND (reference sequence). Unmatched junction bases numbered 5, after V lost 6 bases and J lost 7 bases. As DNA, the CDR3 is TGTGCCAGTAGGGGACAGGGGTTGAGTGAAGCTTTCTTT. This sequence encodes CASRGQGLSEAFF.

CDR3: CASSLRGGASTDTQYF. The CDR3 DNA follows: TGTGCCAGCAGCTTACGAGGGGGGGCGAGCACAGATACGCAGTATTTT. The chain links TRBV7-2 to TRBJ2-3; D might be TRBD2 (7 bases). Trimming took 2 bases from V and 0 from J, leaving 12 bases between them. This CDR3 is built from 16 residues. The germline CDR1 and CDR2 sequences are SGHTA and FQGNSA. The full variable domain, its missing parts supplied by reference TRBV7-2 and TRBJ2-3, is GAGVSQSPSNKVTEKGKDVELRCDPISGHTALYWYRQSLGQGLEFLIYFQGNSAPDKSGLPSDRFSAERTGGSVSTLTIQRTQQEDSAVYLCASSLRGGASTDTQYFGPGTRLTVL.

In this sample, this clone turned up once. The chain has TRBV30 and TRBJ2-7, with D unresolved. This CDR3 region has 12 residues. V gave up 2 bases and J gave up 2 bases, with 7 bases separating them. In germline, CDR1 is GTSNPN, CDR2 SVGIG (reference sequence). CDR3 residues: CAWSPYTYEQYF. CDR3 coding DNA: TGTGCCTGGAGTCCTTATACCTACGAGCAGTACTTC.

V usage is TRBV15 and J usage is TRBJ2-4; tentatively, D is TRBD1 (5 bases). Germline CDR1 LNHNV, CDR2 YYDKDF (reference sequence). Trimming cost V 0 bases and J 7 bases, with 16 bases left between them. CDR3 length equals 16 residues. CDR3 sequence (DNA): TGTGCCACCAGCAGAGACAAACAGGCCTGGGGTAACATTCAGTACTTC. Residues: CATSRDKQAWGNIQYF. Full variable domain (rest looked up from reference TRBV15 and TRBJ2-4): DAMVIQNPRYQVTQFGKPVTLSCSQTLNHNVMYWYQQKSSQAPKLLFHYYDKDFNNEADTPDNFQSRRPNTSFCFLDIRSPGLGDTAMYLCATSRDKQAWGNIQYFGAGTRLSVL.

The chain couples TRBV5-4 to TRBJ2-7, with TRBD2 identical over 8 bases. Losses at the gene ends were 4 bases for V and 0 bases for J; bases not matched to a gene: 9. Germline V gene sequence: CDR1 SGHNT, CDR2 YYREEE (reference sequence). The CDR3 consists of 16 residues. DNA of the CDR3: TGTGCCAGCAGCCTAGGTAATAGCGGGGACTCCTACGAGCAGTACTTC. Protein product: CASSLGNSGDSYEQYF.

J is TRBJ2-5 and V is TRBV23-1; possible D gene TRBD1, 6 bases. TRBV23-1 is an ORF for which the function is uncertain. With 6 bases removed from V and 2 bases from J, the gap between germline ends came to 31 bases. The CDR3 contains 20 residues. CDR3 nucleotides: TGCGCCAGCAGCGAGTCAGCTGGACAGACAGGCAGGGTTGATCAAGAGACCCAGTACTTC. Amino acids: CASSESAGQTGRVDQETQYF.

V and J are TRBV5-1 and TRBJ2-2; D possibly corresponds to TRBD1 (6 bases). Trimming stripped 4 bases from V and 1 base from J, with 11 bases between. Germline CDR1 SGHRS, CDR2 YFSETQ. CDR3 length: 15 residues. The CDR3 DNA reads TGCGCCAGCAGCACCCAGACAGGGAACACCGGGGAGCTGTTTTTT. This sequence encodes CASSTQTGNTGELFF.

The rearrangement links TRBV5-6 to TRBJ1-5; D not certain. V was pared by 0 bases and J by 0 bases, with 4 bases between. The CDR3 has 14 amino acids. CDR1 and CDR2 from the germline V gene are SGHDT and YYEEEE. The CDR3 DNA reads TGTGCCAGCAGCTTGGGGAGTAGCAATCAGCCCCAGCATTTT. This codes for CASSLGSSNQPQHF.

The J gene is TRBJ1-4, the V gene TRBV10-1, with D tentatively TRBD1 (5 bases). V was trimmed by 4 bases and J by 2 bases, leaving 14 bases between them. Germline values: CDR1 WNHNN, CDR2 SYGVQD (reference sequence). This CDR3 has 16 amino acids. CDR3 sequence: CASSAGKRVTNEKLFF. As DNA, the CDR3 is TGCGCCAGCAGTGCAGGGAAAAGGGTCACTAATGAAAAACTGTTTTTT.

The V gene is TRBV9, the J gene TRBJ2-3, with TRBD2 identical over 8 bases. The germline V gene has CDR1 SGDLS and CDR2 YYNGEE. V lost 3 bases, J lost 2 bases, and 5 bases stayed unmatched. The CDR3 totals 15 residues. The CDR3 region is CASSASGGNTDTQYF. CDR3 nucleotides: TGTGCCAGCAGCGCCTCGGGGGGGAACACAGATACGCAGTATTTT.

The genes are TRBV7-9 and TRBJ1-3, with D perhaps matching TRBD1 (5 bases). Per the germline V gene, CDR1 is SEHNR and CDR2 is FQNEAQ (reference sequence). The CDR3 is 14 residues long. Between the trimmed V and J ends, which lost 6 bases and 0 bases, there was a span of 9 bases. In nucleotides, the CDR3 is TGTGCCAGCAGTACGGGGGACTCTGGAAACACCATATATTTT. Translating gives CASSTGDSGNTIYF.

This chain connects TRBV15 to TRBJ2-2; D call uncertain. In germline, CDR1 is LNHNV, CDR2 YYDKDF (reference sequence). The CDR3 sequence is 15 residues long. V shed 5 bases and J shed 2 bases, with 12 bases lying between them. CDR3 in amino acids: CATSLGDRNTGELFF. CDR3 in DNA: TGTGCCACCAGCCTAGGAGACCGAAACACCGGGGAGCTGTTTTTT.